A single sample gave rise to the 25 T cell receptor beta chains below, sequenced in a study of post-analysis software for immune sequencing data (dated by TCRdb to between 2014 and 2017). Overall study outcomes, separate from this receptor: A handful of TRBV segments, including TRBV5-6, TRBV5-1 and TRBV20-1, were significantly more frequent in patients than controls.

Their target antigens are unknown. Receptor amplification or capture employed PCR. TCRdb records Illumina HiSeq 2500 as the sequencer. To reduce PCR and sequencing biases, unique molecular identifiers were built into the TCR beta cDNA libraries. TCRdb itself trimmed the public reads at Q25 with fastp, ran MiXCR and retained productive beta chains. Under each unique CDR3 protein, matching rows form one entry showing the most common genes and DNA. The sample table holds over 700,000 distinct CDR3 sequences, of which roughly 29% were seen once. Under 0.7% of the sample is taken by the ten largest. Sequencing was carried out using blood. All receptors derive from a girl aged 10-17 years with multiple sclerosis.

The sample holds many counts of this clonotype. The CDR3 nucleotides are TGCAGCGTTGAAGATCCCGGGACGCCTACGGCTGAGCAGTTCTTC. The encoded protein is CSVEDPGTPTAEQFF. The rearrangement uses TRBV29-1 and TRBJ2-1, with D perhaps TRBD1 or TRBD2 (5 bases each). CDR3 length equals 15 residues. Per the germline V gene, CDR1 is SQVTM and CDR2 is ANQGSEA. Trimming removed 0 bases at V and 9 bases at J, with 18 bases between.

This clonotype was seen a handful of times. The chain links TRBV24-1 to TRBJ2-2; 13 positions agree with TRBD2. Germline values: CDR1 KGHDR, CDR2 SFDVKD. V dropped 3 bases and J dropped 0; count of bases not matched to a gene: 3. The CDR3 has 18 residues. The CDR3 sequence is CATSDLGTSGANTGELFF. The CDR3 nucleotides read TGTGCCACCAGTGATCTAGGGACTAGCGGGGCGAACACCGGGGAGCTGTTTTTT.

This clonotype was seen more than once but under ten times. The rearrangement links TRBV27 to TRBJ2-5; D call uncertain. Trimming took 5 bases from V and 0 from J, leaving 16 bases between them. Looked up from germline, CDR1 is MNHEY and CDR2 is SMNVEV (reference sequence). The length of the CDR3 is 16 residues. The DNA of the CDR3 is TGTGCCAGCAGTAAAAGACGAATTCTGTACCAAGAGACCCAGTACTTC. It codes for CASSKRRILYQETQYF.

Notes on this clonotype: A read error may be the cause here, since a much bigger clone is one base away. The chain has TRBV6-5 and TRBJ2-5, with D possibly being TRBD1 (5 bases). CDR3 length: 14 amino acids. Germline V gives CDR1 MNHEY, CDR2 SVGAGI. The CDR3 sequence: CASSRSTVGETRYF. CDR3 bases: TGTGCCAGCAGTCGATCGACAGTAGGAGAGACCCGGTACTTC.

On this clonotype: One end of the junction fails to match germline, which may point to a read error. The chain carries TRBV7-9 and TRBJ1-1; D not resolved. This CDR3 comprises 15 residues. Germline V gene sequence: CDR1 SEHNR, CDR2 FQNEAQ (reference sequence). CDR3 region: CASSLDSYMNTEVFF. CDR3 DNA: TGTGCCAGCAGCTTAGACAGTTACATGAACACTGAAGTTTTCTTT. Complete variable domain (other parts from reference TRBV7-9 and TRBJ1-1): DTGVSQNPRHKITKRGQNVTFRCDPISEHNRLYWYRQTLGQGPEFLTYFQNEAQLEKSRLLSDRFSAERPKGSFSTLEIQRTEQGDSAMYLCASSLDSYMNTEVFFGQGTRLTVV.

This clonotype was detected a few times. The chain couples TRBV15 to TRBJ2-2, with no clear D. V dropped 3 bases and J dropped 0 bases, with 8 bases sitting between them. CDR1 is LNHNV and CDR2 is YYDKDF in the germline V gene (reference sequence). The CDR3 is made up of 15 amino acids. CDR3 amino acids: CATSRDLANTGELFF. The CDR3 DNA reads as TGTGCCACCAGCAGGGACCTCGCGAACACCGGGGAGCTGTTTTTT. The entire variable domain, with the rest obtained from reference TRBV15 and TRBJ2-2, is as follows: DAMVIQNPRYQVTQFGKPVTLSCSQTLNHNVMYWYQQKSSQAPKLLFHYYDKDFNNEADTPDNFQSRRPNTSFCFLDIRSPGLGDTAMYLCATSRDLANTGELFFGEGSRLTVL.

V and J are TRBV20-1 and TRBJ2-3; 9 nucleotides agree with TRBD2. CDR1 and CDR2 (germline): DFQATT, SNEGSKA (reference sequence). CDR3 length equals 15 residues. The trim removed 5 bases at V and 2 bases at J, leaving 8 bases unmatched. CDR3 DNA: TGCAGTGCTCGGCGGGAGGGCCAATTCACAGATACGCAGTATTTT. This translates into CSARREGQFTDTQYF.

This rearrangement joins TRBV20-1 to TRBJ2-7; 7 bases match TRBD1. V was pared by 4 bases and J by 2 bases, with 11 bases of the junction left unmatched. This CDR3 contains 15 residues. Germline-derived CDR1 and CDR2 are DFQATT and SNEGSKA (reference sequence). CDR3 nucleotide sequence: TGCAGTGCTAAAAAACAGGGGAATCTCCCCTACGAGCAGTACTTC. Translating it yields CSAKKQGNLPYEQYF.

This clonotype was seen a few times. The genes are TRBV7-8 and TRBJ1-5; no clear D. V was shortened by 4 bases and J by 9 bases, with 16 bases between the two germline ends. Germline CDR1 SGHVS, CDR2 FQNEAQ. This CDR3 contains 14 residues. The CDR3 is CASSSPGPSGPQHF. The CDR3 DNA follows: TGTGCCAGCAGCTCACCCGGCCCCTCGGGGCCCCAGCATTTT.

In this sample, this clonotype turned up many times. The V gene is TRBV7-2, the J gene TRBJ2-1, with D tentatively TRBD1 or TRBD2 (5 bases each). Trimming took 7 bases from V and 9 from J, leaving 16 bases between them. Germline assignment: CDR1 SGHTA and CDR2 FQGNSA. This CDR3 is built from 13 residues. CDR3 loop: CASNLGAVGEQFF. The CDR3 nucleotides are TGTGCCAGCAACCTCGGGGCTGTGGGTGAGCAGTTCTTC. The complete variable domain, with remaining parts taken from reference TRBV7-2 and TRBJ2-1, reads GAGVSQSPSNKVTEKGKDVELRCDPISGHTALYWYRQSLGQGLEFLIYFQGNSAPDKSGLPSDRFSAERTGGSVSTLTIQRTQQEDSAVYLCASNLGAVGEQFFGPGTRLTVL.

With respect to this clonotype: An end of the junction differs from the germline gene, which may be a read error. V is TRBV6-5 and J is TRBJ2-6; a possible D gene is TRBD1 (6 bases). From germline, CDR1 is MNHEY and CDR2 SVGAGI. This CDR3 has 15 amino acids. The CDR3 reads CASRLTGGGADVLTF. DNA of the CDR3: TGTGCCAGCAGACTGACAGGAGGTGGGGCCGACGTCCTGACTTTC.

Worth noting for this clonotype: This may be a read error, as it is one base from a much larger clone. The chain recombines TRBV5-6 with TRBJ2-7, with D possibly matching TRBD2 (6 bases). Gene TRBJ2-5 matches the end of the DNA better, so the J call may be wrong. This CDR3 region has 15 residues. CDR1 and CDR2 from the germline V gene are SGHDT and YYEEEE. CDR3 DNA sequence: TGTGCCAGCAGCTTGTTTCCTAGCGCAAGGGAGACCCAGTACTTC. Translation: CASSLFPSARETQYF.

The chain employs TRBV20-1 and TRBJ2-6; D gene ambiguous. The CDR3 length is 10 residues. Per the germline V gene, CDR1 is DFQATT and CDR2 is SNEGSKA (reference sequence). Trimming cost V 6 bases and J 11 bases, with 8 bases left between them. Written as DNA, the CDR3 is TGCAGTGCGCTCATCGACGTCCTGACTTTC. Its protein is CSALIDVLTF.

Comments on this clonotype: Germline and junction disagree at one end, which may indicate a read error. The CDR3, as DNA: TGCGCCAGCAACCAAGAGAGCCGGGGGCGGACCGTTACCTACGAGCAGTACTTC. The encoded protein is CASNQESRGRTVTYEQYF. The chain joins TRBV4-3 to TRBJ2-7; D possibly uses TRBD1 or TRBD2 (6 bases each). Germline V gives CDR1 LGHNA, CDR2 YSLEER. CDR3 length equals 18 residues.

The CDR3 here is CASSPWTSGDTDTQYF. For the CDR3, the DNA is TGCGCCAGCAGCCCCTGGACTAGCGGGGACACAGATACGCAGTATTTT. J is TRBJ2-3 and V is TRBV5-1; 12 nucleotides agree with TRBD2. Germline assignment: CDR1 SGHRS and CDR2 YFSETQ. V was pared by 4 bases and J by 2 bases, with 5 bases of the junction left unmatched. The CDR3 runs to 16 residues.

This rearrangement joins TRBV14 to TRBJ2-6; 8 positions match TRBD2. Trimming removed 2 bases from V and 0 bases from J; junction bases left unmatched: 9. Germline lookup yields CDR1 SGHDN and CDR2 FVKESK. This CDR3 contains 19 residues. DNA for the CDR3: TGTGCCAGCAGCCAACTACGGGGGGGTTTTTTCTCTGGGGCCAACGTCCTGACTTTC. Translated: CASSQLRGGFFSGANVLTF. Full variable domain (remainder filled in from reference TRBV14 and TRBJ2-6): EAGVTQFPSHSVIEKGQTVTLRCDPISGHDNLYWYRRVMGKEIKFLLHFVKESKQDESGMPNNRFLAERTGGTYSTLKVQPAELEDSGVYFCASSQLRGGFFSGANVLTFGAGSRLTVL.

CDR3 in amino acids: CASSYRSSGTTPTYGQYF. The CDR3 coding sequence is TGTGCCAGCAGTTATAGGTCGAGTGGAACCACACCTACCTACGGGCAGTACTTC. The chain combines TRBV6-5 with TRBJ2-5; D is unclear. The germline CDR1 and CDR2 sequences are MNHEY and SVGAGI. The CDR3 consists of 18 residues. V was clipped by 3 bases and J by 11 bases, with 31 bases between them.

The genes are TRBV7-2 and TRBJ1-2; D may be TRBD1 (5 bases). V was clipped by 1 base and J by 13 bases, with 10 bases between them. This CDR3 contains 11 residues. Germline V gene data show CDR1 as SGHTA and CDR2 as FQGNSA. CDR3 sequence (DNA): TGTGCCAGCAGCTTAGAAGGGGTCGGCACCTTC. This sequence encodes CASSLEGVGTF. The entire variable domain, with the rest obtained from reference TRBV7-2 and TRBJ1-2, is as follows: GAGVSQSPSNKVTEKGKDVELRCDPISGHTALYWYRQSLGQGLEFLIYFQGNSAPDKSGLPSDRFSAERTGGSVSTLTIQRTQQEDSAVYLCASSLEGVGTFGSGTRLTVV.

This chain links TRBV10-3 with TRBJ2-1; 7 bases fit TRBD1. Germline V CDR1 and CDR2: ENHRY, SYGVKD. The CDR3 has 14 residues. Germline trimming cut 6 bases from V and 10 bases from J; bases unmatched to any gene: 12. The CDR3 DNA is TGTGCCATCAGCTTGACAGGGAGCTCCTACGAGCAGTTCTTC. This sequence encodes CAISLTGSSYEQFF.

This rearrangement joins TRBV18 to TRBJ2-5; the match to TRBD1 covers 7 bases. CDR3 length: 16 amino acids. Germline CDR1 and CDR2: KGHSH and LQKENI. The ends lost 0 bases at V and 1 base at J; junction bases unmatched: 5. CDR3 amino acids: CASSPPRQGIQETQYF. The CDR3 DNA sequence: TGTGCCAGCTCACCACCCAGACAGGGCATCCAAGAGACCCAGTACTTC.

This clonotype has just a few counts. The chain has TRBV6-1 and TRBJ1-2; 7 bases are a match to TRBD1. The V gene end was trimmed by 4 bases and the J gene end by 4 bases; junction bases not matched to a gene: 9. The CDR3 spans 15 residues. CDR1 and CDR2 (germline): MNHNS, SASEGT. CDR3 sequence (DNA): TGTGCCAGCAGTGGGGAACAGGGGTGGAGCTATGGCTACACCTTC. This encodes CASSGEQGWSYGYTF.

The chain has TRBV5-1 and TRBJ1-1; D gene unclear. The CDR3 has 16 amino acids. The V gene's germline CDR1 is SGHRS and CDR2 YFSETQ. V was pared by 1 base and J by 0 bases, with 13 bases between. CDR3 sequence (DNA): TGCGCCAGCAGCTTGATCGTCCCTCAGCTGAACACTGAAGCTTTCTTT. As protein: CASSLIVPQLNTEAFF.

This clonotype was picked up a small number of times. This chain connects TRBV6-1 to TRBJ1-2; 7 nucleotides agree with TRBD1. Unmatched junction bases numbered 12, after V lost 4 bases and J lost 4 bases. Germline assignment: CDR1 MNHNS and CDR2 SASEGT. The CDR3 covers 16 residues. The CDR3 DNA reads as TGTGCCAGCAGTGGCCGACCGGGACAGAGAACCTATGGCTACACCTTC. Encoded protein: CASSGRPGQRTYGYTF.

This chain connects TRBV28 to TRBJ2-1; 8 nucleotides match TRBD2. The CDR3 length is 13 residues. Germline V CDR1 and CDR2: MDHEN, SYDVKM. J gave up 6 bases and V 7 bases, and 5 bases lay outside the gene matches. This CDR3 is CASIPGGSNEQFF. CDR3 nucleotides: TGTGCCAGCATCCCGGGAGGGTCCAATGAGCAGTTCTTC.

There are many counts of this clonotype. V gene TRBV4-3 combines with J gene TRBJ2-1, with TRBD2 matching over 11 bases. Germline CDR1 is LGHNA and CDR2 is YSLEER. There are 15 residues in the CDR3. Unmatched junction bases numbered 7, after V lost 8 bases and J lost 4 bases. DNA of the CDR3: TGCGCCAGCTCCCCGGGACTAGCGGAGTACAATGAGCAGTTCTTC. Protein: CASSPGLAEYNEQFF.